Described below is a single TCR beta chain sequence and its context. Per the original methods: Amplification of reference gene primers was used by the study to estimate nucleated cell counts. The assay was immunoSEQ multiplex PCR, and TCRdb's table has in-frame clones only and misses some. D and trimming were read from the DNA, whereas the V and J calls and clone size are those reported in that table. Among around 270,000 clones listed, 75% to 90% were seen once. The data were obtained in a study of blood T cell repertoires in COVID-19. On the study more broadly: The cDNA or gDNA used as material had been derived from T cells, B-cell-depleted T cells, or PBMCs.

V gave up 4 bases and J gave up 2 bases; unmatched junction bases: 4. CDR3 length: 14 residues. Germline V gene lookup returns CDR1 SGDLS and CDR2 YYNGEE. This sequence was found in a young man with acute or convalescent COVID-19. The J gene is TRBJ2-3, the V gene TRBV9; the match to TRBD1 covers 7 bases. What was sequenced was peripheral blood. CDR3 DNA sequence: TGTGCCAGCAGCATGACAGGGAACACAGATACGCAGTATTTT. This codes for CASSMTGNTDTQYF. The entire variable domain, with the rest obtained from reference TRBV9 and TRBJ2-3, is as follows: DSGVTQTPKHLITATGQRVTLRCSPRSGDLSVYWYQQSLDQGLQFLIQYYNGEERAKGNILERFSAQQFPDLHSELNLSSLELGDSALYFCASSMTGNTDTQYFGPGTRLTVL.